This TCR beta chain comes out of a study of blood T cell repertoires in COVID-19 (dated by TCRdb to the early 2020s). For the study in its entirety: The collaborator samples originated in the United States, Italy and Spain and spanned the acute and convalescent phases of COVID-19. The material from the prospective study consisted of cDNA or gDNA derived from T cells, B-cell-depleted T cells, or PBMCs. The sample metadata nearly always contained a de-identified subject ID, COVID-19 status, age in years and sex. Where available, HLA class I and class II types were taken from metadata supplied by the sample provider and were not determined by assay-based typing. The samples were drawn from the first 160 participants of the ongoing ImmuneRACE study and from 950 to 1,500 subjects provided by 6 global collaborators. The repertoires were released in a freely available public database intended as a resource for research on the immune response to SARS-CoV-2. Deeply sampled blood TCRbeta repertoires from subjects exposed to, actively infected with, or recovered from COVID-19 were included in the dataset. The research as a whole found: The quantity of clinical and demographic metadata differed by source and by participant and was supplied without curation.

The cysteine opens and the phenylalanine closes a CDR3 of 16 amino acids. The CDR3 DNA has 48 bases and is translated from base 1. From a lookup of the germline V gene, CDR1 and CDR2 are SNHLY and FYNNEI. V lost 6 bases and J lost 5 bases, and the count of bases not matched to a germline gene is 8. Samples from volunteer blood donors who had recovered from COVID-19 were contributed by a second Seattle source. Each collaborating institution followed its own protocols to collect whole blood in K2EDTA tubes. Collaborator samples were shipped for TCRbeta analysis as frozen whole blood, isolated PBMCs, or DNA extracted from either sample type. This clone was seen just once. Its target antigen remains unknown. Base qualities are not provided; no much larger clone lies one nucleotide away. TCRbeta CDR3 regions were amplified from genomic DNA using the immunoSEQ Assay, a bias-controlled multiplex PCR. Per the original workflow: Within the assay, amplification of reference gene primers was used to estimate how many nucleated cells each sample contained. Sequence reads were collapsed and filtered to measure the absolute abundance of every unique TCRbeta CDR3 rearrangement. For each sample, productive Simpson clonality was calculated as the square root of Simpson's diversity index across productive rearrangements. The clones in this table, taken by TCRdb from immuneACCESS, are in-frame only. Not every clone is retained; where verified, under half of the shortfall comes from an unresolved V gene, and the cause of the rest is unknown. The D gene and trimming were derived from the DNA, and the V and J assignments and clone size from that table. This sample comprises about 280,000 clones, roughly 85% of them detected only once. Roughly 10% of the sample lies in the top ten.

The clonotype originates from a woman between 45 and 65 years old who had recovered from COVID-19. Recombination connected TRBV2 to TRBJ1-4, and TRBD1 aligns with 11 junction nucleotides. What was sequenced was peripheral blood. The CDR3 protein: CASRRTGGGVNEKLFF. The nucleotide sequence is TGTGCCAGCAGGAGGACAGGGGGCGGAGTGAATGAAAAACTGTTTTTT.